The 8 T cell receptor beta chains reported below all come from one sample, sequenced in a study of blood T cells in healthy people across ages. Combining a sample-barcoded 5' primer with a J-beta primer mix, a second PCR ran for roughly 7 to 12 cycles. Using its own MiXCR run on the 5' RACE reads, TCRdb lists one record per CDR3 protein. This sample carries some 890,000 distinct CDR3 sequences, just under 30% of them seen once, and the ten largest clones take 9.5% to 13%. This sample was also put to use in a study of T cells of mothers and their children.

Sequenced material: blood. Every receptor here comes from a woman aged 40-49 years in good health.

Only a few counts were recorded for this clonotype. The chain has TRBV28 and TRBJ2-6; possible D gene TRBD1, 5 bases. V was trimmed by 4 bases and J by 0 bases, leaving 13 bases between them. The germline CDR1 and CDR2 sequences are MDHEN and SYDVKM. The CDR3 length is 17 residues. CDR3 in amino acids: CASSYSSGFSGANVLTF. The CDR3, as DNA: TGTGCCAGCAGTTACTCCTCAGGGTTCTCTGGGGCCAACGTCCTGACTTTC.

This clonotype was detected only a few times. One end of the junction does not line up with germline, which may come from a read error. The V and J genes are TRBV28 and TRBJ1-5; 8 bases match TRBD1. CDR3 length equals 16 residues. The germline V gene encodes CDR1 MDHEN and CDR2 SYDVKM. The CDR3 spells CASRLSGGPSNQPQHF. The DNA for the CDR3 is TGTGCCAGCAGATTATCAGGGGGCCCTAGCAATCAGCCCCAGCATTTT.

The V gene is TRBV12-3 or TRBV12-4, the J gene TRBJ2-5; a possible D gene is TRBD1 (6 bases). With 2 bases removed from V and 3 bases from J, the gap between germline ends came to 10 bases. The CDR3 consists of 14 residues. CDR3 nucleotides: TGTGCCAGCAGTTTACTGGGGGCCGAAGAGACCCAGTACTTC. Translating gives CASSLLGAEETQYF.

This clonotype was picked up many times. This sequence joins TRBV20-1 and TRBJ2-1, with 12 bases aligning to TRBD2. Germline V gene data show CDR1 as DFQATT and CDR2 as SNEGSKA (reference sequence). CDR3 length: 16 amino acids. The V gene end was trimmed by 3 bases and the J gene end by 5 bases; junction bases not matched to a gene: 8. The CDR3 loop reads CSASVRLAGEHNEQFF. DNA of the CDR3: TGCAGTGCTAGCGTCCGACTAGCGGGGGAGCACAATGAGCAGTTCTTC.

The chain recombines TRBV5-5 with TRBJ1-1; D remains ambiguous. Trimming removed 0 bases from V and 1 base from J, with 13 bases in between. Germline CDR1 reads SGHKS; CDR2 reads YYEKEE (reference sequence). This CDR3 comprises 16 residues. CDR3 coding DNA: TGTGCCAGCAGCTTGGAGGCTCGGACGGCGAACACTGAAGCTTTCTTT. It yields the protein CASSLEARTANTEAFF.

The rearrangement joins TRBV15 to TRBJ2-3; 10 nucleotides agree with TRBD2. The CDR3 has 14 residues. Germline V CDR1 and CDR2: LNHNV, YYDKDF (reference sequence). The ends lost 8 bases at V and 10 bases at J; junction bases unmatched: 12. This CDR3 reads CATRLAGVSAAQYF. DNA for the CDR3: TGTGCCACCCGGCTAGCGGGGGTTTCAGCTGCGCAGTATTTT.

The chain links TRBV6-5 to TRBJ2-2, with 11 bases matching TRBD2. The J segment lost 4 bases and the V segment lost 5 bases, leaving 6 bases of the junction unmatched. CDR1 MNHEY and CDR2 SVGAGI come from the germline V gene. The CDR3 runs to 16 residues. CDR3 amino acids: CASSPLAGGGTGELFF. The CDR3 DNA follows: TGTGCCAGCAGTCCCCTAGCGGGGGGCGGCACCGGGGAGCTGTTTTTT.

This clonotype occurred a few times. The chain links TRBV10-3 to TRBJ2-3, with 11 bases matching TRBD2. The CDR3 runs to 15 residues. Per the germline V gene, CDR1 is ENHRY and CDR2 is SYGVKD. J lost 2 bases, V lost 4 bases, and 2 bases had no gene match. The chain's CDR3 is CAISVGLAATDTQYF. As DNA, the CDR3 is TGTGCCATCAGTGTGGGACTAGCGGCCACAGATACGCAGTATTTT.